This T cell receptor (beta chain) was captured in a study of blood T cell repertoires in COVID-19. The trim removed 5 bases at V and 4 bases at J, leaving 6 bases unmatched. The germline CDR1 and CDR2 sequences are SGHAT and FQDESV (reference sequence). This CDR3 comprises 15 residues. Some clones are missing from TCRdb's copy, which holds only in-frame ones; the method was immunoSEQ multiplex PCR. The sample records 50,000 to 75,000 clones, around 73% being singletons. The V call is TRBV11-1, the J call TRBJ1-5; TRBD1 agrees at 9 bases. Sequenced material: peripheral blood. This clonotype was obtained from an elderly man with active or convalescent COVID-19. CDR3 coding DNA: TGTGCCAGCAGCAAGGACAGGGGAGGGAATCAGCCCCAGCATTTT. Amino acid sequence: CASSKDRGGNQPQHF.